This is a list of T cell receptor beta chains from one sample in a study of cytomegalovirus exposure and HLA in healthy donors. Some clones are missing from TCRdb's copy, which holds only in-frame ones; the method was immunoSEQ multiplex PCR. The sample yields 110,000 or so clones, around three quarters seen once. What was sequenced was PBMCs. The source of these receptors is a man in his forties or fifties in good health and CMV-seropositive. The CDR3 runs from the conserved cysteine through the conserved F or W. A D gene is named only where the DNA matches it firmly. Clone size is given for some rows only: seen once, a few or many times, or a class if the clone is expanded.

clone size	V gene	J gene	D gene	CDR3 length	CDR3 protein	CDR3 DNA
-	TRBV2	TRBJ2-3	TRBD2	17	CASSPGTSGDSTDTQYF	TGTGCCAGCAGTCCCGGGACTAGCGGGGATAGCACAGATACGCAGTATTTT
-	TRBV5-1	TRBJ2-7	-	15	CASSPRGGSSYEQYF	TGCGCCAGCAGCCCTAGGGGGGGGAGCTCCTACGAGCAGTACTTC
-	TRBV5-1	TRBJ1-1	-	13	CASSLNRDTEAFF	TGCGCCAGCAGCTTGAACAGGGACACTGAAGCTTTCTTT
-	TRBV7-2	TRBJ1-2	-	15	CASSLDYTGNYGYTF	TGTGCCAGCAGCTTAGATTATACAGGGAACTATGGCTACACCTTC
-	TRBV4-1	TRBJ2-2	TRBD2	18	CASSQGPASGGADGELFF	TGCGCCAGCAGCCAAGGTCCAGCTAGCGGGGGGGCGGATGGGGAGCTGTTTTTT
-	TRBV30	TRBJ1-6	-	10	CAWRGVDLHF	TGTGCCTGGCGCGGTGTAGATCTCCACTTT
-	TRBV11-2	TRBJ2-7	-	14	CASSTARGSYEQYF	TGTGCCAGCAGCACCGCCAGGGGCTCCTACGAGCAGTACTTC
-	TRBV7-2	TRBJ2-3	-	15	CASSLVLQGADTQYF	TGTGCCAGCAGCTTAGTTTTGCAGGGCGCAGATACGCAGTATTTT
once	TRBV4-1	TRBJ2-3	TRBD2	17	CASSQAPSGGDTDTQYF	TGCGCCAGCAGCCAAGCGCCCAGCGGGGGGGACACAGATACGCAGTATTTT
few	TRBV19	TRBJ2-7	-	12	CATRQGIAEQYF	TGTGCGACCCGGCAGGGTATAGCCGAGCAGTACTTC
-	TRBV18	TRBJ1-2	-	13	CASSPQEDYGYTF	TGTGCCAGCTCACCGCAGGAAGATTATGGCTACACCTTC
few	TRBV5-4	TRBJ1-1	TRBD1	15	CASSPYRGPGTEAFF	TGTGCCAGCAGCCCATACAGGGGCCCGGGGACTGAAGCTTTCTTT
-	TRBV6-1	TRBJ1-6	-	14	CASSEWPGASPLHF	TGTGCCAGCAGTGAATGGCCAGGGGCTTCACCCCTCCACTTT
-	TRBV6-1	TRBJ2-7	TRBD2	15	CASSEGLAGAYEQYF	TGTGCCAGCAGTGAGGGACTAGCGGGGGCCTACGAGCAGTACTTC
-	TRBV7-8	TRBJ2-7	-	11	CASSSISEQYF	TGTGCCAGCTCCTCTATAAGCGAGCAGTACTTC
-	TRBV28	TRBJ2-7	-	11	CASSSTGEQYF	TGTGCCAGCAGTTCCACAGGGGAGCAGTACTTC
few	TRBV5-1	TRBJ1-2	-	13	CASSTDMNYGYTF	TGCGCCAGCAGCACGGACATGAACTATGGCTACACCTTC
once	TRBV7-2	TRBJ1-2	-	15	CASSSYKGLEDGYTF	TGTGCCAGCAGCTCCTACAAGGGGTTGGAAGATGGCTACACCTTC
few	TRBV4-3	TRBJ2-5	-	16	CASSQEFRGAGETQYF	TGCGCCAGCAGCCAAGAATTCAGGGGGGCGGGGGAGACCCAGTACTTC
-	TRBV5-1	TRBJ1-2	TRBD1	16	CASSQHPDRGWDGYTF	TGCGCCAGCAGCCAGCACCCCGACAGGGGTTGGGATGGCTACACCTTC
-	TRBV28	TRBJ1-1	-	14	CASSEGGLNTEAFF	TGTGCCAGCAGTGAGGGGGGGTTGAACACTGAAGCTTTCTTT
-	TRBV5-1	TRBJ1-1	-	14	CASRTTEKNTEAFF	TGCGCCAGCAGGACGACAGAAAAGAACACTGAAGCTTTCTTT
-	TRBV5-1	TRBJ2-5	-	14	CASSLIPGVETQYF	TGCGCCAGCAGCTTGATTCCGGGGGTGGAGACCCAGTACTTC
-	TRBV27	TRBJ1-6	-	15	CASRRGSSYNSPLHF	TGTGCCAGCAGGCGAGGATCCTCCTATAATTCACCCCTCCACTTT
-	TRBV6-4	TRBJ2-3	TRBD2	16	CASSDQASGGTDTQYF	TGTGCCAGCAGTGACCAGGCTAGCGGGGGCACAGATACGCAGTATTTT
-	TRBV7-9	TRBJ2-7	-	16	CASSLPSRGGSYEQYF	TGTGCCAGCAGCTTACCGAGTCGAGGGGGATCCTACGAGCAGTACTTC
-	TRBV5-1	TRBJ2-1	TRBD2	18	CASSPTYSGGPSMGEQFF	TGCGCCAGCAGCCCTACATATAGCGGGGGGCCTTCTATGGGTGAGCAGTTCTTC
-	TRBV29-1	TRBJ2-3	-	15	CSDPTGDEYTDTQYF	TGCAGCGATCCAACAGGAGACGAATACACAGATACGCAGTATTTT
-	TRBV6-5	TRBJ1-1	-	14	CASSYDPGSTEAFF	TGTGCCAGCAGTTACGATCCGGGAAGCACTGAAGCTTTCTTT
-	TRBV11-3	TRBJ2-7	TRBD1	14	CASSLGTGGGEQYF	TGTGCCAGCAGCTTAGGCACAGGGGGCGGCGAGCAGTACTTC
-	TRBV30	TRBJ2-6	-	14	CAFNPFSGANGLTF	TGTGCCTTTAACCCGTTCTCTGGGGCCAACGGCCTGACTTTC
-	TRBV2	TRBJ1-5	-	13	CASSKDRGQPQHF	TGTGCCAGCAGTAAAGACCGGGGACAGCCCCAGCATTTT
-	TRBV5-1	TRBJ1-2	TRBD1	14	CASSPRDRGDGYTF	TGCGCCAGCAGCCCTCGGGACAGGGGAGATGGCTACACCTTC
-	TRBV2	TRBJ1-5	TRBD1	13	CASTLDRVQPQHF	TGTGCCAGCACACTAGACAGGGTTCAGCCCCAGCATTTT
-	TRBV6-1	TRBJ2-7	TRBD1	16	CASSEAIAGGVYEQYF	TGTGCCAGCAGTGAAGCGATCGCAGGGGGCGTCTACGAGCAGTACTTC
once	TRBV6-6	TRBJ1-2	-	13	CASSPRGGDGYTF	TGTGCCAGCAGTCCCCGAGGGGGAGATGGCTACACCTTC
-	TRBV5-4	TRBJ2-7	-	12	CASSPPSGEQYF	TGTGCCAGCAGCCCCCCGTCAGGGGAGCAGTACTTC
-	TRBV5-6	TRBJ2-7	TRBD1	14	CASSLGTGIYEQYF	TGTGCCAGCAGCTTGGGGACAGGGATTTACGAGCAGTACTTC
-	TRBV6-1	TRBJ2-1	-	16	CASSEALARTYNEQFF	TGTGCCAGCAGTGAAGCGCTAGCGAGGACTTACAATGAGCAGTTCTTC
-	TRBV7-9	TRBJ2-7	-	12	CASSPTVDEQYF	TGTGCCAGCAGCCCTACAGTGGACGAGCAGTACTTC
once	TRBV27	TRBJ1-1	TRBD1	18	CASSSTGTGGPMNTEAFF	TGTGCCAGCAGTTCCACCGGGACAGGGGGCCCAATGAACACTGAAGCTTTCTTT
-	TRBV5-1	TRBJ2-7	TRBD2	16	CASSANTGLAGVEQYF	TGCGCCAGCAGCGCAAACACCGGTCTAGCGGGGGTCGAGCAGTACTTC
-	TRBV28	TRBJ2-5	TRBD1	14	CASSKPGQQETQYF	TGTGCCAGCAGTAAGCCGGGACAGCAAGAGACCCAGTACTTC
-	TRBV28	TRBJ2-4	-	17	CASSLIVPGPAKNIQYF	TGTGCCAGCAGTTTAATAGTTCCAGGTCCTGCCAAAAACATTCAGTACTTC
-	TRBV29-1	TRBJ1-1	-	14	CSARLLFRNTEAFF	TGCAGCGCAAGACTACTATTTAGGAACACTGAAGCTTTCTTT
few	TRBV19	TRBJ2-2	TRBD1	14	CASSVTGFTGELFF	TGTGCCAGTAGCGTGACAGGGTTCACCGGGGAGCTGTTTTTT
-	TRBV6-5	TRBJ2-7	TRBD1	13	CASKGTGPYEQYF	TGTGCCAGCAAGGGGACAGGACCCTACGAGCAGTACTTC
-	TRBV6-1	TRBJ1-4	TRBD1	15	CASRGPGTGTEKLFF	TGTGCCAGCAGGGGACCCGGGACAGGGACCGAAAAACTGTTTTTT
few	TRBV7-9	TRBJ2-1	-	14	CASSLVLDRAEQFF	TGTGCCAGCAGCTTAGTACTAGATAGGGCTGAGCAGTTCTTC
-	TRBV27	TRBJ2-2	-	15	CASSRGQQRGGELFF	TGTGCCAGCAGTAGGGGACAACAACGAGGCGGGGAGCTGTTTTTT
few	TRBV5-4	TRBJ1-3	-	15	CASSLGSGSGNTIYF	TGTGCCAGCAGCTTGGGCTCGGGCTCTGGAAACACCATATATTTT
-	TRBV4-1	TRBJ2-1	-	15	CASSQDNSLGNEQFF	TGCGCCAGCAGCCAAGACAACAGCCTTGGCAATGAGCAGTTCTTC